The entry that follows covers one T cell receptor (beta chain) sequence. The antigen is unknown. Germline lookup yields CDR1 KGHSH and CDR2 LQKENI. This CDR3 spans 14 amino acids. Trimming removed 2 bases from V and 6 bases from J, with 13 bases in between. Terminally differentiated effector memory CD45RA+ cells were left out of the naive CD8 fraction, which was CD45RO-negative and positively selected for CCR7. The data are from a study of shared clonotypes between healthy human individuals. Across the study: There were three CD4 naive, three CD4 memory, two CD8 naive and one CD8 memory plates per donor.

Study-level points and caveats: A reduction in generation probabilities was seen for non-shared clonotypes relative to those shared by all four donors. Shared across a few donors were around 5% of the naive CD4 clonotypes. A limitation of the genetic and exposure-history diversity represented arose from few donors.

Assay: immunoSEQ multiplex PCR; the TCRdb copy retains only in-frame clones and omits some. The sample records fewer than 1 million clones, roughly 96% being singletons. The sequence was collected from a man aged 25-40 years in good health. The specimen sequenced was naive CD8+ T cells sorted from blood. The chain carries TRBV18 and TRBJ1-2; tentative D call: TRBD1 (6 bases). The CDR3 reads CASSPNQQGNGYTF. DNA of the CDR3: TGTGCCAGCTCACCAAATCAGCAGGGGAATGGCTACACCTTC.